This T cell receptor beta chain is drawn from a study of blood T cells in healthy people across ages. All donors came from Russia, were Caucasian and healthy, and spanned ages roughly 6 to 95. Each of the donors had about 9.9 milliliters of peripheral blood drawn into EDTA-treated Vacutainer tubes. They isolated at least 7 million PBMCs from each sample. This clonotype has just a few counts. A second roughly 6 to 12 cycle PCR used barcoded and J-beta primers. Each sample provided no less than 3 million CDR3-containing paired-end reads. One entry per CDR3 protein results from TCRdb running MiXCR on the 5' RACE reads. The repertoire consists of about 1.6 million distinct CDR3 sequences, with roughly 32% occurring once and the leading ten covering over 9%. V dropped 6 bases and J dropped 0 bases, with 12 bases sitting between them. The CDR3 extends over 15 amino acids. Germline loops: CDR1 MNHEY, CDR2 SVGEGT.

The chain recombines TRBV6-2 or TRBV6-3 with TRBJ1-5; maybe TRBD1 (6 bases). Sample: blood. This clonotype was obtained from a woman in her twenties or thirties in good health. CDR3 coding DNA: TGTGCCAGCAGACAGGGCTGGCTTAGCAATCAGCCCCAGCATTTT. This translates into CASRQGWLSNQPQHF.